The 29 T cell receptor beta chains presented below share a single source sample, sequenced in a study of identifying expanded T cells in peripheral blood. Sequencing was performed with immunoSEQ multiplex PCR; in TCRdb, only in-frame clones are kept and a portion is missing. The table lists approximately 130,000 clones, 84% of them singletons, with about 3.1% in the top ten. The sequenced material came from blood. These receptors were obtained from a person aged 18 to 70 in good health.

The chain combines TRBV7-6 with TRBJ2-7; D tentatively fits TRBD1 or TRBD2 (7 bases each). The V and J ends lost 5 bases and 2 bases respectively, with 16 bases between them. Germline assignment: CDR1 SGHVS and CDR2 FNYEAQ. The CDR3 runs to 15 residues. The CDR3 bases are TGTGCCAGCAGCCCGCAGGGGGGGAGTACCTACGAGCAGTACTTC. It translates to CASSPQGGSTYEQYF.

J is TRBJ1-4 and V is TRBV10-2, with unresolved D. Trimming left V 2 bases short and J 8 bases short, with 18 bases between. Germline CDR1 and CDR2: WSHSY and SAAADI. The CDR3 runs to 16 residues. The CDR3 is CASSEEETYLLEKLFF. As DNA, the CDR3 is TGCGCCAGCAGTGAGGAGGAGACATACCTCCTAGAAAAACTGTTTTTT.

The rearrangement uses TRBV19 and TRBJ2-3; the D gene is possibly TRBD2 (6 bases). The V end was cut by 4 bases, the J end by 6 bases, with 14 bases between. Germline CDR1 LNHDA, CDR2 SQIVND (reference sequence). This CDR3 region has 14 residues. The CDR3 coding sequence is TGTGCCAGTAGTACGGGACTGTTCGGGGATACGCAGTATTTT. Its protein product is CASSTGLFGDTQYF.

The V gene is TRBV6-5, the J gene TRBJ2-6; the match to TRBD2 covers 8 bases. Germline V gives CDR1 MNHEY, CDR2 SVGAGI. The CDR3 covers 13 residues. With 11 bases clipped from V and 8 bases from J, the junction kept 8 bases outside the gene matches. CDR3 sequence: CASAGGWTNVLTF. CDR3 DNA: TGTGCCTCCGCGGGGGGCTGGACCAACGTCCTGACTTTC.

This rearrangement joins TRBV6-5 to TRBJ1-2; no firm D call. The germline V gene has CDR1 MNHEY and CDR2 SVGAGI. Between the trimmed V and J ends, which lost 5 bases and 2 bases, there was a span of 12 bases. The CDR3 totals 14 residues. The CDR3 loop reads CASSRDHPNYGYTF. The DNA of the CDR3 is TGTGCCAGCAGTCGAGACCACCCCAACTATGGCTACACCTTC.

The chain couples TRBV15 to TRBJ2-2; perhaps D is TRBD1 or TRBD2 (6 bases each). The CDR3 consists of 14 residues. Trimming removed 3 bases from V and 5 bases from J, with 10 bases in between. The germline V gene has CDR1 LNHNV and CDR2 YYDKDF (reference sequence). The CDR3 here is CATSRAGHTGELFF. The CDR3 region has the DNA TGTGCCACCAGCAGGGCGGGACATACCGGGGAGCTGTTTTTT.

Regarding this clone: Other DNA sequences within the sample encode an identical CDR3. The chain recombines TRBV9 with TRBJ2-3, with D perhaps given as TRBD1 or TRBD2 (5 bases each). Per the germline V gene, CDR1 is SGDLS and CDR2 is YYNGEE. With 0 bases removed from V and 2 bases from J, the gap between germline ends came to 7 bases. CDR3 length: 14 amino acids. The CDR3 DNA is TGTGCCAGCAGCGTAGGGGGGTCCACAGATACGCAGTATTTT. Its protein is CASSVGGSTDTQYF.

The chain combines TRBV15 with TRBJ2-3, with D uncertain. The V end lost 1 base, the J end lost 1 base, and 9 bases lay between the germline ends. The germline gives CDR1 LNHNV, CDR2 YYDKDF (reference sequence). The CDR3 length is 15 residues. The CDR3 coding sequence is TGTGCCACCAGCAGAGTTATTTGGGGCACAGATACGCAGTATTTT. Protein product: CATSRVIWGTDTQYF.

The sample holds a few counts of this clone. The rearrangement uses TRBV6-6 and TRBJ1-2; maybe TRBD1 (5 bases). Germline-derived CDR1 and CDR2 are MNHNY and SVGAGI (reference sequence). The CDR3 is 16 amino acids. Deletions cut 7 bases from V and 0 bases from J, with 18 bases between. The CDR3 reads CASIRDWEWANYGYTF. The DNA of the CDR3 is TGTGCCAGCATACGGGACTGGGAATGGGCTAACTATGGCTACACCTTC.

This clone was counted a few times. CDR3 DNA: TGTGCTAGTGCCCCAGGGACAGGGGGGAGACCGAACACTGAAGCTTTCTTT. It encodes CASAPGTGGRPNTEAFF. The rearrangement joins TRBV12-5 to TRBJ1-1, with 11 bases that match TRBD1. V gave up 7 bases and J gave up 1 base; unmatched junction bases: 11. This CDR3 contains 17 residues. CDR1 and CDR2 (germline): LGHNT, FRNRAP.

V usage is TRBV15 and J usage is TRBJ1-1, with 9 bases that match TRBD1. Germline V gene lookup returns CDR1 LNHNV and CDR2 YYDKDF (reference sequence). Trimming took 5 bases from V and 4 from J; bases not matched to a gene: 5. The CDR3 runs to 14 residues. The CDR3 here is CATSEGTGITEAFF. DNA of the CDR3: TGTGCCACCAGCGAGGGGACAGGGATCACTGAAGCTTTCTTT.

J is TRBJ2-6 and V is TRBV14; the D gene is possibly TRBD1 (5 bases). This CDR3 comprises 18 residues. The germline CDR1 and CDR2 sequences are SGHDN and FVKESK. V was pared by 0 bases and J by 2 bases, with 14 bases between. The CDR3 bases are TGTGCCAGCAGCCAAGAGAAAGGGGTCCGGGCTGGGGCCAACGTCCTGACTTTC. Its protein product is CASSQEKGVRAGANVLTF.

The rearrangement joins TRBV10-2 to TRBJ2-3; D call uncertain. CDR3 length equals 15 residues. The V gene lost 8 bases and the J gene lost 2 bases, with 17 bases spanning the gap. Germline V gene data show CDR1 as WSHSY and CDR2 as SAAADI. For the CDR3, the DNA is TGCGCCAGCTCCAGATTGATAGGCACCACAGATACGCAGTATTTT. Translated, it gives CASSRLIGTTDTQYF.

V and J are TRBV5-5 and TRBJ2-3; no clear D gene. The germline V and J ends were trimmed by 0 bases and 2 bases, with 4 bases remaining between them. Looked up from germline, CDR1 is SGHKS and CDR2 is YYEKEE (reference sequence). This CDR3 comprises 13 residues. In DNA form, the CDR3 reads TGTGCCAGCAGCTTGGACATCACAGATACGCAGTATTTT. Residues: CASSLDITDTQYF.

The CDR3 bases are TGTGCCAGCAGCTTAGATGGGATGAGGGAGACCCAGTACTTC. Translated: CASSLDGMRETQYF. V usage is TRBV7-6 and J usage is TRBJ2-5; D uncertain. The CDR3 contains 14 residues. Trimming left V 1 base short and J 5 bases short, with 11 bases between. CDR1 is SGHVS and CDR2 is FNYEAQ in the germline V gene. Looking up the rest from reference TRBV7-6 and TRBJ2-5 gives the full variable domain: GAGVSQSPRYKVTKRGQDVALRCDPISGHVSLYWYRQALGQGPEFLTYFNYEAQQDKSGLPNDRFSAERPEGSISTLTIQRTEQRDSAMYRCASSLDGMRETQYFGPGTRLLVL.

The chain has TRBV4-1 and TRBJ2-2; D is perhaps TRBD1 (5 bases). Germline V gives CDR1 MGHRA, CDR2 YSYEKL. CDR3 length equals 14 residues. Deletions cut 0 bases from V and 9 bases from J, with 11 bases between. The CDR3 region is CASSQERLGRELFF. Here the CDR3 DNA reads TGCGCCAGCAGCCAAGAAAGGTTGGGGCGGGAGCTGTTTTTT.

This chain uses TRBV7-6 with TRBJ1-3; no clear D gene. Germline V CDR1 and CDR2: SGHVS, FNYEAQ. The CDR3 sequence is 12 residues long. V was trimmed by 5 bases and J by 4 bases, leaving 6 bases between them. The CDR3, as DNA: TGTGCCAGCAGCCACGAGGGAAACACCATATATTTT. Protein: CASSHEGNTIYF.

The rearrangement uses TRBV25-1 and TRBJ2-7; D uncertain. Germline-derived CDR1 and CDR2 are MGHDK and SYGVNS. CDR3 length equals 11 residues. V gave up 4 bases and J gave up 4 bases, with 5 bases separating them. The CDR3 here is CASSVGYEQYF. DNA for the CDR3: TGTGCCAGCAGTGTTGGTTACGAGCAGTACTTC.

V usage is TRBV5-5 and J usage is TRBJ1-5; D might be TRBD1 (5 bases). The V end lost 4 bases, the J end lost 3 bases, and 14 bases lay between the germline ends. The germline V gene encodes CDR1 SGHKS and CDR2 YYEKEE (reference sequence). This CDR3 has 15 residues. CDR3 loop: CASSGVDSANQPQHF. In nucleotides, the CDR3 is TGTGCCAGCAGCGGGGTTGACAGCGCCAATCAGCCCCAGCATTTT.

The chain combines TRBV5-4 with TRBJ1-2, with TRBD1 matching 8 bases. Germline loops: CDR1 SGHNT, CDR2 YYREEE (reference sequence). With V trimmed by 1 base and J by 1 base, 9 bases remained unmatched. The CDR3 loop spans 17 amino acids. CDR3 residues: CASSLPDQGADNYGYTF. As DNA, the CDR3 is TGTGCCAGCAGCTTGCCGGATCAGGGGGCAGATAACTATGGCTACACCTTC.

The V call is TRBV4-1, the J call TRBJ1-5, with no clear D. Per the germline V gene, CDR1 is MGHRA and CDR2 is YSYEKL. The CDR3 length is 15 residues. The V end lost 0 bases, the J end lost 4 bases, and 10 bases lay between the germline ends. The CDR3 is CASSQERESNQPQHF. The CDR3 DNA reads TGCGCCAGCAGCCAAGAGCGGGAGTCAAATCAGCCCCAGCATTTT.

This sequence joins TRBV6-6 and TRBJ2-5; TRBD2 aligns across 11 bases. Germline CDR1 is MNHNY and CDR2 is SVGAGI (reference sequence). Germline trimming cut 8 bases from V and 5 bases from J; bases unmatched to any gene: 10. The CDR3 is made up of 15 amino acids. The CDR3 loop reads CASLPSGGIRETQYF. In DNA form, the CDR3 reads TGTGCCAGCCTTCCTAGCGGGGGGATCAGGGAGACCCAGTACTTC.

The CDR3 spells CASSVNDYSGNTIYF. CDR3 in DNA: TGTGCCAGCAGCGTGAACGATTATTCTGGAAACACCATATATTTT. The J gene is TRBJ1-3, the V gene TRBV9; no firm D call. Germline CDR1 and CDR2: SGDLS and YYNGEE. The CDR3 totals 15 residues. V lost 2 bases to trimming and J lost 1 base, with 10 bases between them.

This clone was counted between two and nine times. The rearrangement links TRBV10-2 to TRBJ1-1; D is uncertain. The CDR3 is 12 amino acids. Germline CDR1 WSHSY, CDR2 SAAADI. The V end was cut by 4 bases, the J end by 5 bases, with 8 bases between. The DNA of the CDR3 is TGCGCCAGCAGTGTTTCAGAGACTGAAGCTTTCTTT. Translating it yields CASSVSETEAFF.

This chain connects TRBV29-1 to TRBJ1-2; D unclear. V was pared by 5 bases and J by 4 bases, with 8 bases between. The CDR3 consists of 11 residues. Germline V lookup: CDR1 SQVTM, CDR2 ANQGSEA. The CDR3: CSVRVLYGYTF. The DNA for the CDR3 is TGCAGCGTTAGGGTACTCTATGGCTACACCTTC.

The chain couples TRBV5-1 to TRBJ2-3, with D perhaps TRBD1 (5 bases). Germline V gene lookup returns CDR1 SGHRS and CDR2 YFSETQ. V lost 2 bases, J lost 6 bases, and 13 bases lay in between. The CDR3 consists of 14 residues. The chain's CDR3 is CASSLLQALDTQYF. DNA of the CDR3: TGCGCCAGCAGCTTATTACAGGCTCTGGATACGCAGTATTTT.

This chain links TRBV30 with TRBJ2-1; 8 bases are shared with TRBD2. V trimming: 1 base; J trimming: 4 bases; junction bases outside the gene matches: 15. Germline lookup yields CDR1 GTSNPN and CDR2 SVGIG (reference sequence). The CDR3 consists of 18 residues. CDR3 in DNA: TGTGCCTGGAGTGGGCGGAGCGGGGGCCTCTATTCTTACAATGAGCAGTTCTTC. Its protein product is CAWSGRSGGLYSYNEQFF.

This CDR3 is CASNTGHEETQYF. CDR3 bases: TGTGCCAGCAACACAGGGCACGAAGAGACCCAGTACTTC. This chain joins TRBV5-6 and TRBJ2-5; D is possibly TRBD1 (6 bases). V was shortened by 6 bases and J by 3 bases, with 12 bases between the two germline ends. This CDR3 is 13 amino acids long. Germline V gives CDR1 SGHDT, CDR2 YYEEEE.

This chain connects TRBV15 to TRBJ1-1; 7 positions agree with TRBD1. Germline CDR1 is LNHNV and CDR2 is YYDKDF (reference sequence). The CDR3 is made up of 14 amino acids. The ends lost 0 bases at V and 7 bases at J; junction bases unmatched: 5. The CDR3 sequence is CATSRDLGTDEAFF. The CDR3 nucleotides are TGTGCCACCAGCAGAGATTTGGGGACAGATGAAGCTTTCTTT.